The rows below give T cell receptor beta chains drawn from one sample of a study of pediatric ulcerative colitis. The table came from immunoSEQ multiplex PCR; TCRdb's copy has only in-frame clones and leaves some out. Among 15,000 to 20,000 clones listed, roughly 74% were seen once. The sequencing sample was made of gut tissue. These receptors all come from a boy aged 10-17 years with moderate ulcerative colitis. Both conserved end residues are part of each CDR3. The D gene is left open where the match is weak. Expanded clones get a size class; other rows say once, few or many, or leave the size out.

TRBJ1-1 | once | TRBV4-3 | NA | CASSHSGRTEAFF | TGCGCCAGCAGCCACTCAGGGCGCACTGAAGCTTTCTTT
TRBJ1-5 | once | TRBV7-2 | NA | CASSHPGEINQPQHF | TGTGCCAGCAGCCACCCCGGGGAAATAAATCAGCCCCAGCATTTT
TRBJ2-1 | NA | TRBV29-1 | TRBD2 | CSVYGTSGDNEQFF | TGCAGCGTTTACGGGACTAGCGGCGACAATGAGCAGTTCTTC
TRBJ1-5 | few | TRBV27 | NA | CASSSSPPGQPQHF | TGTGCCAGCAGTTCCTCCCCCCCGGGTCAGCCCCAGCATTTT
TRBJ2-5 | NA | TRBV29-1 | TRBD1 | CSVPHRGELETQYF | TGCAGCGTTCCTCACAGGGGCGAGCTTGAGACCCAGTACTTC
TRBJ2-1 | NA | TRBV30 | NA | CAWSSQREVYEQFF | TGTGCCTGGAGTAGCCAGAGGGAGGTCTATGAGCAGTTCTTC
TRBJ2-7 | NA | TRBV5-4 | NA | CASSSGPWSYEQYF | TGTGCCAGCAGCTCGGGACCGTGGTCCTACGAGCAGTACTTC
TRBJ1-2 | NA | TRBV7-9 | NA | CASSLGQGNNYGYTF | TGTGCCAGCAGCTTGGGGCAGGGAAATAACTATGGCTACACCTTC
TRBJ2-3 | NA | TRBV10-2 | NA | CASKLQGIADTQYF | TGCGCCAGCAAACTACAGGGCATCGCAGATACGCAGTATTTT
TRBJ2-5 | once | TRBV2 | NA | CAIPKEGDQETQYF | TGTGCCATCCCTAAGGAGGGGGACCAAGAGACCCAGTACTTC